The clone carrying this TCR beta chain was seen more than once but under ten times. The target antigen is unknown. Relying on iRepertoire HTBI primers and Arm-PCR of CDR3 regions, the team built TCR beta libraries. TCRdb re-called the multiplex PCR reads through MiXCR, storing one row per CDR3 protein. The sample records roughly 450,000 distinct CDR3 sequences, roughly 20% being singletons. This sample was included in a study of regulatory T cells in long-lasting Graves disease. The wider study: Patients with persistent Graves' disease had over 5 years of antithyroid drugs and persistent TSH receptor antibodies. Study conclusions and caveats: Persistent disease exhibited a predilection for TRBV28, TRBJ1-2 and TRBJ2-5.

There are 16 residues in the CDR3. After removal of 3 bases from V and 4 bases from J, the junction contained 7 bases not matched to a gene. Looked up from germline, CDR1 is LNHDA and CDR2 is SQIVND (reference sequence). The time point was: persistent/refractory GD, antithyroid drugs over 5 years with positive TRAb. Following extraction of RNA from PBMCs, that RNA was used to make the TCR library. Peripheral blood, at about 10 milliliters, went into EDTA tubes. The sequence was obtained from a female donor with Graves disease. Sequences were derived from peripheral blood mononuclear cells (PBMCs), sampled when the disease was refractory, from a patient treated with antithyroid drugs. V is TRBV19 and J is TRBJ1-5, with TRBD1 matching 9 bases. CDR3 protein: CASSMVFGTGNQPQHF. DNA of the CDR3: TGTGCCAGTAGTATGGTCTTCGGGACAGGGAATCAGCCCCAGCATTTT.